The present TCR beta chain was sequenced within a study of T-cell reconstitution after alpha-beta-depleted transplantation in children. Study results and limitations: Some patients owed their high day-60 TCRbeta diversity to surviving recipient T cells and thymic progenitors.

For TCRbeta, the library was prepared with unique molecular identifiers. TCRdb re-derived calls from the PCR reads in MiXCR, one entry per CDR3 protein. The sample holds approximately 82,000 distinct CDR3 sequences, 15% to 18% seen once. This clonotype was observed a handful of times. Antigen unknown. V was shortened by 2 bases and J by 0 bases, with 16 bases between the two germline ends. CDR3 length: 17 amino acids. In germline, CDR1 is MNHEY, CDR2 SVGAGI. Specimen: PBMCs, mostly from graft donor cells, collected 180 days after TCRalphabeta/CD19-depleted stem cell transplant. The V and J genes are TRBV6-5 and TRBJ2-5, with no clear D. The sequence was collected from a male patient aged 2-15 years who had a stem cell transplant for acute lymphoblastic leukemia, so the T cells may come from the graft donor. The CDR3 region is CASSYRVRPPYQETQYF. CDR3 in DNA: TGTGCCAGCAGTTACCGGGTGAGGCCCCCGTACCAAGAGACCCAGTACTTC.